This T cell receptor beta chain comes out of a study of cytomegalovirus exposure and HLA in healthy donors. Trimming cost V 2 bases and J 8 bases, with 12 bases left between them. The V gene's germline CDR1 is KGHSH and CDR2 LQKENI. The CDR3 totals 13 residues. A remark on this clone: Its antigen is currently unknown.

The primer mix had 60 Vbeta and 13 Jbeta primers. This table comes from immunoSEQ multiplex PCR, and its TCRdb copy is limited to in-frame clones, with some not included. This sample yields some 90,000 clones, of which over 75% are seen a single time; under 4% belongs to the top ten. Findings of the study overall: Despite most TCR sequences being rare, some public TCRs occurred in many donors. Associated with cytomegalovirus, according to the listing, were some 180 TCR beta chains. Analyzed later, association rates of TCRs varied across HLA loci, with DRB1 most and HLA-C fewest. The authors considered a cluster of highly shared sequence variants likely to be a sequencing artifact.

The receptor comes from a man aged 45-65 years in good health and CMV-seronegative. Sequenced material: PBMCs. This chain uses TRBV18 with TRBJ1-2, with D hard to call. The CDR3 here is CASSPAGPEGYTF. The CDR3 DNA sequence: TGTGCCAGCTCACCAGCTGGCCCGGAGGGCTACACCTTC.